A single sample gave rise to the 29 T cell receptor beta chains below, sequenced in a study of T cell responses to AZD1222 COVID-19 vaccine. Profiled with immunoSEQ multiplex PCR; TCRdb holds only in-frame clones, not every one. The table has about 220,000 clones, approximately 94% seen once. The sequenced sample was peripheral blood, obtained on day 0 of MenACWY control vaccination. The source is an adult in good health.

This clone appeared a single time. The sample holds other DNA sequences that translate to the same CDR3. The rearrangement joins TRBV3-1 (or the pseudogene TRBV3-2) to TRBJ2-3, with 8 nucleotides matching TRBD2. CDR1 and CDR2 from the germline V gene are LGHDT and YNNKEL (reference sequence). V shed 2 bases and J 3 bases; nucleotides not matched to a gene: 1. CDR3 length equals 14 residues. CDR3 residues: CASSQRGGTDTQYF. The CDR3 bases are TGTGCCAGCAGCCAACGGGGGGGGACAGATACGCAGTATTTT.

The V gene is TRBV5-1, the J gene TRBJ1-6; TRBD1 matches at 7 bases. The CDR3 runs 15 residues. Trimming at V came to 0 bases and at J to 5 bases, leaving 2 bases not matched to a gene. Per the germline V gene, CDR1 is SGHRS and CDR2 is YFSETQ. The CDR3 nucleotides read TGCGCCAGCAGCTTGGTGGGACAGAATAATTCACCCCTCCACTTT. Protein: CASSLVGQNNSPLHF.

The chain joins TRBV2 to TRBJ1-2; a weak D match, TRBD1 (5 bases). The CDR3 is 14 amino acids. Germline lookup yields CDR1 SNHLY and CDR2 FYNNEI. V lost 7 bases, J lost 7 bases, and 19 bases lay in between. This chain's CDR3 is CASNAGQDPSGYTF. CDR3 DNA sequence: TGTGCCAGCAATGCAGGACAAGACCCTTCTGGCTACACCTTC.

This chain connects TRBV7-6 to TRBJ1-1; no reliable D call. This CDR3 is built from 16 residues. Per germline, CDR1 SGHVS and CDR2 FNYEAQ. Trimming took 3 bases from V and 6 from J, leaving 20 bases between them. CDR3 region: CASSLGTGRDRAEAFF. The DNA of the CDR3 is TGTGCCAGCAGCTTGGGTACCGGACGGGATAGGGCTGAAGCTTTCTTT.

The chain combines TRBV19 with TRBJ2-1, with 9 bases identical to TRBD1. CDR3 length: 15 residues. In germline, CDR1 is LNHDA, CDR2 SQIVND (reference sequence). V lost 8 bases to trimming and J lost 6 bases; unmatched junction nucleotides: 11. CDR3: CASSKGDRAGNEQFF. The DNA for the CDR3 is TGTGCCAGTTCAAAAGGGGACAGGGCAGGCAATGAGCAGTTCTTC.

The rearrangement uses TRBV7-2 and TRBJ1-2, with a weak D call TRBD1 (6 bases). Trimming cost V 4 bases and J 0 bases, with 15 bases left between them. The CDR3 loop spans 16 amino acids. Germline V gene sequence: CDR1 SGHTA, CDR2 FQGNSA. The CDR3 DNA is TGTGCCAGCAGCTCGTACCCAGGGGTATCTAACTATGGCTACACCTTC. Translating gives CASSSYPGVSNYGYTF.

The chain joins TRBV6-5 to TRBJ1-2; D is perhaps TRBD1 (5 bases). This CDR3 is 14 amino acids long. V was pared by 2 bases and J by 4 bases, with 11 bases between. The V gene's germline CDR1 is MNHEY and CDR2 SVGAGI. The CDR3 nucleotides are TGTGCCAGCAGTTACGCGGCAGGGCCCTATGGCTACACCTTC. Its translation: CASSYAAGPYGYTF.

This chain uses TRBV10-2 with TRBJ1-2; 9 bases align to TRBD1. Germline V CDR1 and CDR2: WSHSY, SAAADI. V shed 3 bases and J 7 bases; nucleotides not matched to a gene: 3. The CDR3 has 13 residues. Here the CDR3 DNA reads TGCGCCAGCAGTGACCCGGGACAGGGTGGCTACACCTTC. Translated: CASSDPGQGGYTF.

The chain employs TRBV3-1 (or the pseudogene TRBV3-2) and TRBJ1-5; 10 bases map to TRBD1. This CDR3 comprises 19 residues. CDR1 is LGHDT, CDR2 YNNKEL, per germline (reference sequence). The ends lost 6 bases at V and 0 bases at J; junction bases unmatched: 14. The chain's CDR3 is CASSLGPGQGMGSNQPQHF. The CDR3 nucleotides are TGTGCCAGCAGTCTTGGTCCGGGACAGGGGATGGGTAGCAATCAGCCCCAGCATTTT.

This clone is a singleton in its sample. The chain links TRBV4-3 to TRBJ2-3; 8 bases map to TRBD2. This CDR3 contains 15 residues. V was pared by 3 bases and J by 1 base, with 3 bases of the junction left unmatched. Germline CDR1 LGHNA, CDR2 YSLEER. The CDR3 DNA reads TGCGCCAGCAGCCACTTGACTAGCGGCACAGATACGCAGTATTTT. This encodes CASSHLTSGTDTQYF.

CDR3 residues: CASSQTGGARQPQHF. Written as DNA, the CDR3 is TGTGCCAGCAGCCAGACAGGGGGCGCGAGACAGCCCCAGCATTTT. The chain links TRBV6-5 to TRBJ1-5, with 10 bases that match TRBD1. Germline CDR1 is MNHEY and CDR2 is SVGAGI. V shed 6 bases and J 7 bases; nucleotides not matched to a gene: 9. This CDR3 has 15 amino acids.

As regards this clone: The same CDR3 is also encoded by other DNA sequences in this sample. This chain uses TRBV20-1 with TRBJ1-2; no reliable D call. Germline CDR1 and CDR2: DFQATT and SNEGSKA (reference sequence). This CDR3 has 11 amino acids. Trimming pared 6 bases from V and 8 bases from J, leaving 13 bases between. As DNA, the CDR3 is TGCAGTGCCCGACCCGGCGCGGGCTACACCTTC. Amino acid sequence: CSARPGAGYTF.

The CDR3 DNA sequence: TGTGCCAGTAGTGCCGGGACAGGGGCGAAAGACTATGGCTACACCTTC. This gives the protein CASSAGTGAKDYGYTF. The chain joins TRBV19 to TRBJ1-2; 10 bases agree with TRBD1. The trim removed 5 bases at V and 3 bases at J, leaving 9 bases unmatched. CDR3 length equals 16 residues. Per germline, CDR1 LNHDA and CDR2 SQIVND (reference sequence).

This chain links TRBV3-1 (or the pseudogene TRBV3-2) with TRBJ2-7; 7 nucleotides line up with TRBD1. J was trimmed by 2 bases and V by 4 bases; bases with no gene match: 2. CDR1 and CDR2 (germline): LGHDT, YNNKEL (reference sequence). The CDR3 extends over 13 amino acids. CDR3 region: CASSRGQTYEQYF. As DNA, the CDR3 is TGTGCCAGCAGCCGGGGACAGACCTACGAGCAGTACTTC.

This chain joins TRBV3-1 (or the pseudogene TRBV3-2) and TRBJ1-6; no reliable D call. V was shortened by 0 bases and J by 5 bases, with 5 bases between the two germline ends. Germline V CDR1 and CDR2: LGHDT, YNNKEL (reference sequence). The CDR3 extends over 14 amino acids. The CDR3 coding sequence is TGTGCCAGCAGCCAAGACGTGAATAATTCACCCCTCCACTTT. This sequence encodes CASSQDVNNSPLHF.

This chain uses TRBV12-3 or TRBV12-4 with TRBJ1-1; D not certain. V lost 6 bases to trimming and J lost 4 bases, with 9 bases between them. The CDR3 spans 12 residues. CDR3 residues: CASSLVLTEAFF. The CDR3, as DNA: TGTGCCAGCAGCCTAGTACTCACTGAAGCTTTCTTT.

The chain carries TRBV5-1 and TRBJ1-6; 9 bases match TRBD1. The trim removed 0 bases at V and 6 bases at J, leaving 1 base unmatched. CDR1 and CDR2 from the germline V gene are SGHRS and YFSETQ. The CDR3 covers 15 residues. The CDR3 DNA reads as TGCGCCAGCAGCTTGGAGGGACAGGGTAATTCACCCCTCCACTTT. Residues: CASSLEGQGNSPLHF.

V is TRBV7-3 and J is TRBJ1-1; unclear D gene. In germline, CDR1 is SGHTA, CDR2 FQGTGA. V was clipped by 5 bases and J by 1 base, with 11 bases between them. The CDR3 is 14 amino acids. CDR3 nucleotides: TGTGCCAGCAGCGAAGGGCTACGGAACACTGAAGCTTTCTTT. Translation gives CASSEGLRNTEAFF.

For the CDR3, the DNA is TGTGCCAGCAGCTTTCGGGACACATACCACTATGGCTACACCTTC. This gives the protein CASSFRDTYHYGYTF. The V and J genes are TRBV7-2 and TRBJ1-2, with a possible D match to TRBD1 (6 bases). CDR3 length equals 15 residues. Trimming took 3 bases from V and 3 from J, leaving 14 bases between them. CDR1 SGHTA and CDR2 FQGNSA come from the germline V gene.

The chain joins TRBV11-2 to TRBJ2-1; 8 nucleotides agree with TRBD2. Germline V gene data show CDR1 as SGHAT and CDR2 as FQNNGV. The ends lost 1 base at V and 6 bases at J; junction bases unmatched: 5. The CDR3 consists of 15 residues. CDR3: CASSLGSGGINEQFF. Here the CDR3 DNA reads TGTGCCAGCAGCTTAGGGTCGGGGGGGATCAATGAGCAGTTCTTC.

For the CDR3, the DNA is TGTGCCAGCGGCCCGCACAGGGTGCCCTACGAGCAGTACTTC. It encodes CASGPHRVPYEQYF. The chain uses TRBV7-2 and TRBJ2-7, with a weak D call TRBD1 (6 bases). CDR1 SGHTA and CDR2 FQGNSA come from the germline V gene. CDR3 size: 14 residues. Trimming stripped 8 bases from V and 2 bases from J, with 16 bases between.

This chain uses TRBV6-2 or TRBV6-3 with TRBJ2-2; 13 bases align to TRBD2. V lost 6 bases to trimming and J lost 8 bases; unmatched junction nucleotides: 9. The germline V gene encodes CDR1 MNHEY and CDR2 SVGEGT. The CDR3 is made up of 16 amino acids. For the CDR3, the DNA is TGTGCCAGCAGCTCTCGGGGACTAGCGGGGACAGGGGAGCTGTTTTTT. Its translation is CASSSRGLAGTGELFF.

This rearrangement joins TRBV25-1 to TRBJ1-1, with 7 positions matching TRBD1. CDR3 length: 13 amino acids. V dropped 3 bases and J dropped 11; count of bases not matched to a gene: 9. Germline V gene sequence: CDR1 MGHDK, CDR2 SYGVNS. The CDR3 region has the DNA TGTGCCAGCAGTGATTTCGGGACAGCCGGTGCTTTCTTT. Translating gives CASSDFGTAGAFF.

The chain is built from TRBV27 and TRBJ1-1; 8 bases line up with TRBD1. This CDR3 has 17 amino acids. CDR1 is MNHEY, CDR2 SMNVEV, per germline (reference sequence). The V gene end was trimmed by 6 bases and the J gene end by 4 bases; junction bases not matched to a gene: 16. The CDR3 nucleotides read TGTGCCAGCAGGCAGACAGGGGTATCTTCGGTGGGCACTGAAGCTTTCTTT. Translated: CASRQTGVSSVGTEAFF.

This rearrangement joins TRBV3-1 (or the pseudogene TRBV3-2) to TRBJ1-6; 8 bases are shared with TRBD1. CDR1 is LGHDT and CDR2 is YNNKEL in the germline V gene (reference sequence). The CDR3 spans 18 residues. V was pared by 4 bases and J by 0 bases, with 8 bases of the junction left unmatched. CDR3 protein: CASSRTGGGSSYNSPLHF. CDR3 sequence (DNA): TGTGCCAGCAGCCGAACAGGGGGTGGGAGCTCCTATAATTCACCCCTCCACTTT.

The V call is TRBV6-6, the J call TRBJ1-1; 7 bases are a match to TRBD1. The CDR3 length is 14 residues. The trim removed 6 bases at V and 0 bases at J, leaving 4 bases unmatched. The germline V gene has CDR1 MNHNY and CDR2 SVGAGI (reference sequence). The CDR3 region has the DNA TGTGCCAGCAGACCAGGGGGTATGAACACTGAAGCTTTCTTT. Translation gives CASRPGGMNTEAFF.

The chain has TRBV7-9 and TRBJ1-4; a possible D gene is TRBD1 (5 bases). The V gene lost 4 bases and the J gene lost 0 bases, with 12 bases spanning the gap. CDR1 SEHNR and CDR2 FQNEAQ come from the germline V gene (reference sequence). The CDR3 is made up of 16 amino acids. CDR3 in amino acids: CASSSPPGPTNEKLFF. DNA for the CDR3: TGTGCCAGCAGCTCACCGCCGGGACCAACTAATGAAAAACTGTTTTTT.

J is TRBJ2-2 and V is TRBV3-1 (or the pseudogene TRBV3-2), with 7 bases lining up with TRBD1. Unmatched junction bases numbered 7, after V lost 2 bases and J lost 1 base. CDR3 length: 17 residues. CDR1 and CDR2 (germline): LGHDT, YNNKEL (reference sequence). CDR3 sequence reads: CASSQRMTGRNTGELFF. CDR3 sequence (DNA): TGTGCCAGCAGCCAACGGATGACAGGGAGGAACACCGGGGAGCTGTTTTTT.

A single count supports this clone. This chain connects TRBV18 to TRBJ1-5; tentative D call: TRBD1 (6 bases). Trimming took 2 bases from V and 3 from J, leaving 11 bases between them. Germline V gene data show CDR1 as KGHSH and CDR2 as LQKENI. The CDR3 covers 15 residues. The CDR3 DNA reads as TGTGCCAGCTCACCAAGACAGGTCAACAATCAGCCCCAGCATTTT. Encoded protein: CASSPRQVNNQPQHF.